The present entry profiles one T cell receptor (beta chain) with its context. The germline V gene encodes CDR1 LGHNA and CDR2 YSLEER. The germline V and J ends were trimmed by 4 bases and 4 bases, with 13 bases remaining between them. CDR3 length equals 15 residues. Only in-frame clones appear in the TCRdb table, and some are missing; sequencing was by immunoSEQ multiplex PCR. The sample holds tens of thousands of clones; 87% are singletons and the top ten take 6.5% to 8%. These data come from a study of blood T cell repertoires in COVID-19. Study details: The origin of the acute and convalescent COVID-19 samples was the United States, Italy and Spain. PBMCs, B-cell-depleted T cells, or T cells provided the cDNA or gDNA that made up the material.

The clonotype comes from a man in his fifties with active COVID-19. Sequencing was performed on peripheral blood. The chain recombines TRBV4-3 with TRBJ1-4; possible D gene TRBD1, 6 bases. CDR3 sequence reads: CASSRTGTSNEKLFF. The CDR3 DNA is TGCGCCAGCAGCCGTACCGGGACAAGTAATGAAAAACTGTTTTTT.